This T cell receptor (beta chain) was profiled in a study of shared clonotypes between healthy human individuals (dated by TCRdb to 2018 to 2020). Broadly, across the study: Three men and two women, aged 18 to 49 years, made up the cohort. For each donor, three plates each were used for CD4 naive and CD4 memory, two plates were used for CD8 naive, and one plate was used for CD8 memory. The study deeply sequenced blood TCR repertoires of five healthy adults to estimate repertoire size and the extent of clonotype sharing between individuals. Different laboratories and diverse techniques were used to prepare libraries and sequence TCR repertoires, to increase sequencing depth and limit assay-specific biases. Each donor's leukapheresis produced roughly between roughly 0.94 and 9.5 billion PBMCs. Study-wide conclusions, independent of this receptor: Rarefaction of sorted-subset datasets indicated incomplete sequencing despite the large sequencing depth. Naive subsets generally had larger estimated clonotype richness than memory subsets. The small number of donors limited the genetic and exposure-history diversity represented. Higher generation probabilities were observed for clonotypes shared by all four sorted-subset donors than for non-shared clonotypes. Sampling was restricted to blood, and TCR repertoires in tissue are likely to differ from TCR repertoires in blood. Pairwise subsampling led to the expectation that sequencing depth would affect the degree of clonotype sharing among donors. About 5% of naive CD4, 3.5% of naive CD8, 2.3% of memory CD4, and over 0.35% of memory CD8 clonotypes were shared across several donors.

Worth noting for this clone: Which antigen it targets is not known. No qualities accompany the bases; no much larger clone lies one base away.

The donors were healthy, HIV-negative adults who had no recently reported acute infections or vaccinations. Only Caucasian adults living in Nashville, Tennessee, USA were represented among the donors. CD4+ T cells were enriched by magnetic negative selection, after which naive cells were positively selected on CD45RA and the negative fraction was taken as the memory subset. After blood collection by leukapheresis, PBMCs were isolated using Ficoll-Histopaque density gradient centrifugation and then cryopreserved in the vapor phase of liquid nitrogen. Purity and quantity of every magnetically sorted T cell population were checked by analytical flow cytometry. Genomic DNA was isolated from every sorted fraction and measured by UV absorbance on a Nanodrop 2000c. From the cysteine up to the phenylalanine, the CDR3 has a length of 14 residues. Solely the CDR3 DNA is kept, with 42 bases framed from the first base.

TCR CDR3 regions were amplified from genomic DNA by multiplex PCR using the deep immunoSEQ assay. Extracted genomic DNA from each cell subset was spread evenly across all wells of several immunoSEQ 96-well plates, with each plate serving as a replicate. For sorted subsets, each replicate PCR was loaded with 200 to 250 ng genomic DNA, equivalent to approximately 33,000 T cell genomes. Purified libraries were measured with a Qubit 3.0 fluorometer, size-checked on a Bioanalyzer 2100, and measured again with the KAPA Library Quantification kit. Every immunoSEQ 96-well plate was sequenced on a dedicated single-read 150-cycle Illumina NextSeq 550 flow cell. As for the original processing: Because the immunoSEQ output held only junctional sequences and lacked quality scores, the filtering could not match the filtering applied to full-length reads. Sequences were annotated with PyIR, a Python wrapper for IgBLAST v1.9, and V/J genes and CDR3 were assigned using IMGT germline references. Reads were filtered out if the reads had weak V/J assignments (E-value above 1e-6), no CDR3, stop codons, out-of-frame junctions, or ambiguous translated residues. V3J clonotypes were defined as sequences sharing an identical inferred V gene, J gene, and CDR3 amino acid sequence. Percentage overlap between repertoires was calculated by dividing the number of shared unique clonotypes by the size of the smaller repertoire. Repertoire richness was assessed with RTK rarefaction, the Chao1 estimator, and Recon v2.1 estimates of unobserved clonotypes. Generation probabilities for all TCRbeta clonotypes obtained by the gDNA method from a handful of donors were computed using OLGA. Here the immuneACCESS table is served through TCRdb, limited to in-frame sequences with V and J called. Missing clones are a known gap in these copies; in checked studies unresolved V genes cover under half, and the rest lacks a known reason. Clone size and the V and J calls come from that table; the DNA yielded D and trimming. The sample table holds around 600,000 clones, of which about 96% were seen once. The top ten clonotypes cover about 0.06% of the sample.

The sequence came from a woman aged 25 to 45 in good health. Recombination linked TRBV21-1 to TRBJ1-2; no check of the table's D call, TRBD1, against the DNA was made. TRBV21-1 is given as a pseudogene. Sequencing input: naive CD4+ T cells sorted from blood. The meaning of the sample's cell subset or site label: CD45RA+ positively selected. The DNA sequence reads TGTGCCAGCAGTCAGGGCGTCGGTGACTATGGCTACACCTTC. This codes for CASSQGVGDYGYTF.